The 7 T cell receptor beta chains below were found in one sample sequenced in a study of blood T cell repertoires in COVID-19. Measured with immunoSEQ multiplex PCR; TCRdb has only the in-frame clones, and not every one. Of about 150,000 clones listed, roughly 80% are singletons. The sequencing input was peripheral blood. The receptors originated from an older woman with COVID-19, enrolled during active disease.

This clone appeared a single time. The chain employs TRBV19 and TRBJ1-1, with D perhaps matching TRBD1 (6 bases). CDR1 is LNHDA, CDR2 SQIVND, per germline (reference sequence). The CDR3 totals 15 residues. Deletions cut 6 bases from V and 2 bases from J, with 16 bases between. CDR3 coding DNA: TGTGCCAGTAGCAACCGTGTACAGGGAAACACTGAAGCTTTCTTT. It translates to CASSNRVQGNTEAFF. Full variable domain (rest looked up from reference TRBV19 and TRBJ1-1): DGGITQSPKYLFRKEGQNVTLSCEQNLNHDAMYWYRQDPGQGLRLIYYSQIVNDFQKGDIAEGYSVSREKKESFPLTVTSAQKNPTAFYLCASSNRVQGNTEAFFGQGTRLTVV.

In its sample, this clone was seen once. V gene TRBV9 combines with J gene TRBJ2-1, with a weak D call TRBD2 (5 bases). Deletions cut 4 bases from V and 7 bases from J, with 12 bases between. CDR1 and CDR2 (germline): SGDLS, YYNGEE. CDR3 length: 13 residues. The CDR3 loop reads CASSQLGGNEQFF. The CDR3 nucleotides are TGTGCCAGCAGCCAGTTAGGAGGTAATGAGCAGTTCTTC.

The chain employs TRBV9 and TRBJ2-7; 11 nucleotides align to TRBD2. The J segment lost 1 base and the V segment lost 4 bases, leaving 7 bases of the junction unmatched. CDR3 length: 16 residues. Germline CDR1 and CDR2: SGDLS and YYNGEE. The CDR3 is CASSLSGTSGSYEQYF. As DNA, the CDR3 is TGTGCCAGCAGCTTATCCGGGACTAGCGGATCCTACGAGCAGTACTTC.

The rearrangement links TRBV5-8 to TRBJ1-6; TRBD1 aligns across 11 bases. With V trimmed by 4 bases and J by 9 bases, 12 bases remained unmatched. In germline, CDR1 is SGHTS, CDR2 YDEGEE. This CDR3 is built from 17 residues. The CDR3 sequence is CASSGGIFGQGASPLHF. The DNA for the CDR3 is TGTGCCAGCAGCGGGGGGATATTCGGACAGGGGGCTTCACCCCTCCACTTT. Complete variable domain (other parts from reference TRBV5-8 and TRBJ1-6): EAGVTQSPTHLIKTRGQQATLRCSPISGHTSVYWYQQALGLGLQFLLWYDEGEERNRGNFPPRFSGRQFPNYSSELNVNALELEDSALYLCASSGGIFGQGASPLHFGNGTRLTVT.

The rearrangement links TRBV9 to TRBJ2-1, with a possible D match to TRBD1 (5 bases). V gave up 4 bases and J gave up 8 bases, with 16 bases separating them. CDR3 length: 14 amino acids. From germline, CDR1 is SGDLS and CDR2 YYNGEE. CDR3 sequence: CASSTYQGLDEQFF. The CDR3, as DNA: TGTGCCAGCAGCACATATCAGGGTCTGGATGAGCAGTTCTTC. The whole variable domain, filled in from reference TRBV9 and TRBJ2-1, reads DSGVTQTPKHLITATGQRVTLRCSPRSGDLSVYWYQQSLDQGLQFLIQYYNGEERAKGNILERFSAQQFPDLHSELNLSSLELGDSALYFCASSTYQGLDEQFFGPGTRLTVL.

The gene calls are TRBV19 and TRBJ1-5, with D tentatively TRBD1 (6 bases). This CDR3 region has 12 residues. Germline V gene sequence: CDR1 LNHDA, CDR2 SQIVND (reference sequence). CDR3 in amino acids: CATRDTNQPQHF. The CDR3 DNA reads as TGTGCTACACGGGACACAAATCAGCCCCAGCATTTT.

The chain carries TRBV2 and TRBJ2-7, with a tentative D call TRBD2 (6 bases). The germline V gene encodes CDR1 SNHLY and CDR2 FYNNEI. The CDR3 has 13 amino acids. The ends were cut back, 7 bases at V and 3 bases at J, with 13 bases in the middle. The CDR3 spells CASMRLVSYEQYF. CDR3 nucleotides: TGTGCCAGCATGCGACTAGTGAGCTACGAGCAGTACTTC. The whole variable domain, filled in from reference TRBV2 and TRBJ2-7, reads EPEVTQTPSHQVTQMGQEVILRCVPISNHLYFYWYRQILGQKVEFLVSFYNNEISEKSEIFDDQFSVERPDGSNFTLKIRSTKLEDSAMYFCASMRLVSYEQYFGPGTRLTVT.